This section outlines one T cell receptor beta chain sequence together with its context. This table comes from immunoSEQ multiplex PCR, and its TCRdb copy is limited to in-frame clones, with some not included. The table includes around 88,000 clones, 81% detected once. This CDR3 comprises 16 residues. CDR1 is SGHNT, CDR2 YENEEA, per germline. Germline trimming cut 0 bases from V and 5 bases from J; bases unmatched to any gene: 9. These data belong to a study of blood T cell repertoires in COVID-19. Overall study: Sites in the United States, Italy and Spain provided acute and convalescent COVID-19 samples.

This TCR was recovered from a woman over 75 with acute or convalescent COVID-19. The chain couples TRBV11-3 to TRBJ2-5; 7 nucleotides line up with TRBD2. What was sequenced was peripheral blood. CDR3 sequence (DNA): TGTGCCAGCAGCTTAGATTCCGGGGGGATTTTTGAGACCCAGTACTTC. It specifies CASSLDSGGIFETQYF.